These T cell receptor beta chains were read from a single sample in a study of T cell responses to AZD1222 COVID-19 vaccine. The data were produced by immunoSEQ multiplex PCR, yet TCRdb's version contains in-frame clones alone and is incomplete. The sample includes 180,000 or so clones, approximately 90% of them seen just once. Sequencing was performed on peripheral blood, taken 28 days after the second dose of the MenACWY control vaccine. The receptors stem from an adult who received the MenACWY meningococcal vaccine as a control. CDR3s leave out the opening cysteine and the closing phenylalanine or tryptophan.

>TRBJ2-6|TRBV5-1
ASSLEGQASGANVLT
>TRBJ2-5|TRBV7-2
ASSQHPGQLAGQETQY
>TRBJ2-2|TRBV9
ASSVGGSGSRNTGELF
>TRBJ1-5|TRBV11-2
ASSPEGVSNQPQH
>TRBJ1-2|TRBV28
ASDSRIYGYT
>TRBJ1-5|TRBV27
ASSWGYDQPQH
>TRBJ2-1|TRBV5-1
ASSLGPQTSGSWNEQF
>TRBJ1-2|TRBV5-8
ASSLSNRGSYT
>TRBJ1-3|TRBV15
ATSRGDRWGNTIY
>TRBJ2-3|TRBV15
ATSRDPGLAGRTSTDTQY
>TRBJ2-7|TRBV4-3
ASSHASDRAYEQY
>TRBJ2-7|TRBV2
ASSVGRAYEQY
>TRBJ2-7|TRBV6-5
ASSPGTGLSYEQY
>TRBJ2-1|TRBV28
ASSFGGRDEQF
>TRBJ1-4|TRBV5-8
ASSFNRGTNEKLF
>TRBJ1-1|TRBV7-9
ASSSEAF
>TRBJ1-2|TRBV29-1
SVERRLGYT
>TRBJ2-3|TRBV7-6
ASSLRGLAAATDTQY
>TRBJ2-7|TRBV6-2/TRBV6-3
ASSWDRVYEQY
>TRBJ1-6|TRBV5-1
ASSLAGTGDSPLH
>TRBJ1-1|TRBV7-2
ASSLVGAFMNTEAF
>TRBJ1-1|TRBV24-1
ATSAGRGGTEAF
>TRBJ2-3|TRBV19
ASSRFADTQY
>TRBJ2-2|TRBV9
ASSAGHSTNTGELF
>TRBJ2-1|TRBV3-1/TRBV3-2
ASSRAGGENEQF
>TRBJ1-5|TRBV19
ASRSWGPQH
>TRBJ2-2|TRBV2
ASSPSLSGVTGELF
>TRBJ2-3|TRBV30
AWSVGTSGGTDTQY
>TRBJ1-1|TRBV19
ASSDRGSPHTEAF
>TRBJ1-4|TRBV7-2
ASSSNQGARLF
>TRBJ1-2|TRBV7-9
ASSPRSWLDYGYT
>TRBJ2-1|TRBV7-9
ASSHGDNEQF
>TRBJ2-1|TRBV18
ASSPTTGNEQF
>TRBJ1-5|TRBV19
ASSNGGGQPQH
>TRBJ1-4|TRBV3-1/TRBV3-2
ASSRGLGTGMNEKLF
>TRBJ1-6|TRBV19
ASSIGQGANSPLH
>TRBJ2-1|TRBV6-2/TRBV6-3
ASSIFYSYNEQF
>TRBJ1-3|TRBV5-1
ASSLLDFGNTIY
>TRBJ2-1|TRBV7-9
ASSLVSSGTNEQF
>TRBJ1-2|TRBV5-4
ASSLRQGRYGYT
>TRBJ1-1|TRBV28
ASSSGVTEAF
>TRBJ1-1|TRBV5-4
ASSLEGRGHTEAF
>TRBJ2-5|TRBV11-2
ASSLFGSQETQY